This T cell receptor (beta chain) was captured by sequencing in a study of cytomegalovirus exposure and HLA in healthy donors. As for the study in general: As released early, the data held roughly 85 million unique TCRs from HLA-typed donors. Study-level findings and limits: In vitro data verified a few CMV-associated chains as specific for CMV antigens.

On this clone itself: The antigen remains undetermined.

The V gene lost 6 bases and the J gene lost 14 bases, with 20 bases spanning the gap. The CDR3 has 13 residues. CDR1 is MNHNY and CDR2 is SVGAGI in the germline V gene (reference sequence). PCR employed 60 Vbeta and 13 Jbeta primers. Profiled with immunoSEQ multiplex PCR; TCRdb holds only in-frame clones, not every one. Of about 100,000 clones in the sample, around 74% were seen once. The sample taken for sequencing was PBMCs. The TCR sequence derives from a woman in her thirties or forties in good health and CMV-seronegative. J is TRBJ1-5 and V is TRBV6-6; D is possibly TRBD1 (6 bases). The CDR3 DNA reads TGTGCCAGCAGCCCGACTGTAGACAGGCCTAAGCATTTT. This codes for CASSPTVDRPKHF.